This T cell receptor beta chain was sequenced in a study of CD8+ T cells in alopecia areata. The wider study: Each of the treated patients was given oral tofacitinib, 5 to 10 mg twice daily, for moderate-to-severe alopecia areata. Whole-study results and caveats: Scalp clonality decreased significantly with tofacitinib, and so did expanded CD8+ clones among the top 100. Across lesional scalp, and particularly alopecia totalis/universalis, clonality surpassed that of normal scalp.

As for treatment: oral pan-JAK inhibitor, 5-10 mg twice daily. Lesional scalp punch biopsies and peripheral blood came from alopecia areata patients. cDNA reverse transcribed from extracted RNA served as the sequencing template. The protocol was immunoSEQ multiplex PCR, while the TCRdb copy is restricted to in-frame clones and leaves out a portion. The data show about 210,000 clones, with roughly 64% seen just once and about 4.2% held by the top ten. Germline loops: CDR1 SGHVS, CDR2 FQNEAQ. The CDR3 loop spans 16 amino acids. The V and J ends lost 0 bases and 0 bases respectively, with 9 bases between them. Points on this clone: Its antigen is unidentified.

The clonotype originates from a human donor with alopecia areata. This chain uses TRBV7-8 with TRBJ2-1; D unclear. The material sequenced was CD4+ T cells sorted from blood, taken at week 4, from a patient treated with tofacitinib. CDR3 sequence: CASSLAMQSSYNEQFF. CDR3 DNA: TGTGCCAGCAGCTTAGCGATGCAGAGCTCCTACAATGAGCAGTTCTTC.